A selection of T cell receptor beta chains follows, all from one sample in a study of blood T cell repertoires in COVID-19. Clones were read by immunoSEQ multiplex PCR, and TCRdb kept only the in-frame ones, dropping some. The sample contains roughly 81,000 clones, about 89% of which appear only once. Source material: peripheral blood. The receptors here all came from a man in his 70s with active or convalescent COVID-19. Each CDR3 is given with its conserved first and last residue. The D gene is left open where the match is weak. Clone size is not always given. Where it is, it says once, few, many or a class for expanded clones.

CDR3 protein: CASTEGANYGYTF; CDR3 DNA: TGTGCCAGCACAGAGGGAGCTAACTATGGCTACACCTTC; J gene: TRBJ1-2; D gene: .; clone size: .; V gene: TRBV25-1
CDR3 protein: CASSLTGITEAFF; CDR3 DNA: TGTGCCAGCAGTTTAACAGGGATCACTGAAGCTTTCTTT; J gene: TRBJ1-1; D gene: .; clone size: .; V gene: TRBV27
CDR3 protein: CASSSALYNSPLHF; CDR3 DNA: TGCGCCAGCAGTTCTGCACTTTATAATTCACCCCTCCACTTT; J gene: TRBJ1-6; D gene: .; clone size: few; V gene: TRBV5-1
CDR3 protein: CASSVAGYRITDTQYF; CDR3 DNA: TGTGCCAGCAGCGTAGCAGGGTACAGAATCACAGATACGCAGTATTTT; J gene: TRBJ2-3; D gene: .; clone size: few; V gene: TRBV9
CDR3 protein: CASSSRASGTQYF; CDR3 DNA: TGTGCCAGCAGTTCCCGGGCTAGCGGGACCCAGTACTTC; J gene: TRBJ2-5; D gene: TRBD2; clone size: .; V gene: TRBV12-3/TRBV12-4
CDR3 protein: CASSPGQGIQPQHF; CDR3 DNA: TGTGCCAGCAGTCCAGGACAGGGGATTCAGCCCCAGCATTTT; J gene: TRBJ1-5; D gene: TRBD1; clone size: .; V gene: TRBV6-6
CDR3 protein: CASSRTGAGELFF; CDR3 DNA: TGTGCCAGCAGTAGGACAGGGGCCGGGGAGCTGTTTTTT; J gene: TRBJ2-2; D gene: TRBD1; clone size: once; V gene: TRBV12-3/TRBV12-4
CDR3 protein: CASSRGDTAFF; CDR3 DNA: TGTGCCAGCAGCCGGGGAGATACAGCTTTCTTT; J gene: TRBJ1-1; D gene: .; clone size: .; V gene: TRBV4-2
CDR3 protein: CASSKRGQLNTEAFF; CDR3 DNA: TGTGCCAGCAGCAAAAGGGGACAGCTGAACACTGAAGCTTTCTTT; J gene: TRBJ1-1; D gene: TRBD1; clone size: .; V gene: TRBV7-9
CDR3 protein: CASSLGGQGQETQYF; CDR3 DNA: TGTGCCAGCAGCTTAGGTGGACAGGGGCAAGAGACCCAGTACTTC; J gene: TRBJ2-5; D gene: TRBD1; clone size: .; V gene: TRBV7-2
CDR3 protein: CASSLWDRDVTQYF; CDR3 DNA: TGTGCCAGCAGCTTATGGGACAGGGACGTGACCCAGTACTTC; J gene: TRBJ2-5; D gene: TRBD1; clone size: .; V gene: TRBV7-9
CDR3 protein: CASSPLSGQENEKLFF; CDR3 DNA: TGTGCCAGCTCACCACTGAGTGGACAGGAAAATGAAAAACTGTTTTTT; J gene: TRBJ1-4; D gene: TRBD1; clone size: .; V gene: TRBV18
CDR3 protein: CASSQVGQRREDQPQHF; CDR3 DNA: TGCGCCAGCAGCCAAGTGGGGCAGAGGAGGGAAGATCAGCCCCAGCATTTT; J gene: TRBJ1-5; D gene: .; clone size: .; V gene: TRBV4-1
CDR3 protein: CASSVGTRVDYGYTF; CDR3 DNA: TGTGCCAGCAGCGTAGGTACCAGGGTTGACTATGGCTACACCTTC; J gene: TRBJ1-2; D gene: .; clone size: .; V gene: TRBV9
CDR3 protein: CASSTRTEIYNEQFF; CDR3 DNA: TGTGCCAGCAGTACAAGGACAGAAATATACAATGAGCAGTTCTTC; J gene: TRBJ2-1; D gene: .; clone size: .; V gene: TRBV25-1
CDR3 protein: CASSSDRGPNYGYTF; CDR3 DNA: TGTGCCAGCAGTTCCGACAGGGGCCCGAACTATGGCTACACCTTC; J gene: TRBJ1-2; D gene: TRBD1; clone size: .; V gene: TRBV6-5
CDR3 protein: CASSDRLMGYTF; CDR3 DNA: TGTGCCAGCAGTGACAGATTAATGGGCTACACCTTC; J gene: TRBJ1-2; D gene: .; clone size: .; V gene: TRBV25-1
CDR3 protein: CASSQRDREGIYGYTF; CDR3 DNA: TGTGCCAGCAGCCAACGGGACAGGGAGGGGATCTATGGCTACACCTTC; J gene: TRBJ1-2; D gene: TRBD1; clone size: .; V gene: TRBV3-1/TRBV3-2
CDR3 protein: CAITTAAEDLNTEAFF; CDR3 DNA: TGTGCCATCACTACGGCAGCAGAGGACTTGAACACTGAAGCTTTCTTT; J gene: TRBJ1-1; D gene: .; clone size: .; V gene: TRBV10-3
CDR3 protein: CASSPGQGAGGYTF; CDR3 DNA: TGCGCCAGCAGCCCGGGACAGGGGGCCGGTGGCTACACCTTC; J gene: TRBJ1-2; D gene: TRBD1; clone size: .; V gene: TRBV10-2
CDR3 protein: CASRRIGTSGPGETQYF; CDR3 DNA: TGTGCCAGCAGGCGAATCGGGACTAGCGGGCCCGGAGAGACCCAGTACTTC; J gene: TRBJ2-5; D gene: TRBD2; clone size: .; V gene: TRBV27
CDR3 protein: CAWSAGQDNQPQHF; CDR3 DNA: TGTGCCTGGAGTGCTGGACAGGACAATCAGCCCCAGCATTTT; J gene: TRBJ1-5; D gene: TRBD1; clone size: .; V gene: TRBV30
CDR3 protein: CASSPLGGGYNEQFF; CDR3 DNA: TGTGCCAGCAGCCCCCTCGGCGGGGGTTACAATGAGCAGTTCTTC; J gene: TRBJ2-1; D gene: TRBD2; clone size: .; V gene: TRBV7-2
CDR3 protein: CASSPDRTGAQYF; CDR3 DNA: TGTGCCAGCAGCCCGGACAGGACGGGGGCGCAGTATTTT; J gene: TRBJ2-3; D gene: .; clone size: .; V gene: TRBV5-5